This T cell receptor beta chain was captured in a study of T cell responses to AZD1222 COVID-19 vaccine. The CDR3 length is 13 residues. CDR1 is LNHDA, CDR2 SQIVND, per germline (reference sequence). V dropped 2 bases and J dropped 8 bases, with 12 bases sitting between them. In regard to this clone: Its antigen is undetermined.

Findings and limits, study-wide: Variant regions that are unmutated are reportedly the target of nearly half of spike-specific TCRs.

The table came from immunoSEQ multiplex PCR; TCRdb's copy has only in-frame clones and leaves some out. Among about 120,000 clones, about 85% were seen once, and the ten largest hold 3.2%. This receptor was taken from an adult in good health. This material consisted of peripheral blood, taken on day 0 of AZD1222 vaccination. The V and J genes are TRBV19 and TRBJ1-1; the D is unclear. CDR3 in amino acids: CASSINRQGEAFF. The CDR3 bases are TGTGCCAGTAGTATAAATCGACAAGGGGAAGCTTTCTTT.